The 18 T cell receptor beta chains in this list originate from one sample, sequenced in a study of blood T cell repertoires in COVID-19. Assay used: immunoSEQ multiplex PCR; TCRdb lists only in-frame clones, some missing. The sample lists 150,000 to 200,000 clones; around 80% were seen once. Source material: PBMCs or T cells enriched from blood (not recorded which). The receptors come from a woman aged 55-70 years who had recovered from COVID-19.

The J gene is TRBJ2-2, the V gene TRBV6-1, with 8 nucleotides matching TRBD1. V dropped 1 base and J dropped 1; count of bases not matched to a gene: 5. Germline V CDR1 and CDR2: MNHNS, SASEGT. The CDR3 loop spans 17 amino acids. The CDR3 DNA sequence: TGTGCCAGCAGTGAAGAAGTGGACAGGGTGAACACCGGGGAGCTGTTTTTT. Amino acid sequence: CASSEEVDRVNTGELFF.

A few counts support this clone. This sequence joins TRBV12-3 or TRBV12-4 and TRBJ2-3; 7 bases map to TRBD1. The J segment lost 7 bases and the V segment lost 6 bases, leaving 7 bases of the junction unmatched. CDR3 length: 13 amino acids. The CDR3: CASSPPTGNTQYF. The CDR3 DNA follows: TGTGCCAGCAGCCCCCCGACAGGGAATACGCAGTATTTT.

V gene TRBV5-1 combines with J gene TRBJ2-1, with TRBD2 matching over 10 bases. J gave up 5 bases and V 2 bases, and 4 bases lay outside the gene matches. Germline V gene sequence: CDR1 SGHRS, CDR2 YFSETQ. The CDR3 extends over 15 amino acids. As DNA, the CDR3 is TGCGCCAGCAGCTTAAATAGCGGGAGGAACAATGAGCAGTTCTTC. Encoded protein: CASSLNSGRNNEQFF.

J is TRBJ1-5 and V is TRBV20-1, with D hard to call. Germline CDR1 reads DFQATT; CDR2 reads SNEGSKA (reference sequence). This CDR3 is 13 amino acids long. Deletions cut 3 bases from V and 0 bases from J, with 6 bases between. Here the CDR3 reads CSASRDSNQPQHF. Here the CDR3 DNA reads TGCAGTGCTAGTCGAGATAGCAATCAGCCCCAGCATTTT.

This chain joins TRBV18 and TRBJ2-1; no firm D call. In germline, CDR1 is KGHSH, CDR2 LQKENI. The V gene lost 3 bases and the J gene lost 4 bases, with 7 bases spanning the gap. This CDR3 is 13 amino acids long. The CDR3 region is CASSPTRYNEQFF. CDR3 in DNA: TGTGCCAGCTCACCTACACGATACAATGAGCAGTTCTTC. Variable domain in full (rest from reference TRBV18 and TRBJ2-1): NAGVMQNPRHLVRRRGQEARLRCSPMKGHSHVYWYRQLPEEGLKFMVYLQKENIIDESGMPKERFSAEFPKEGPSILRIQQVVRGDSAAYFCASSPTRYNEQFFGPGTRLTVL.

This chain links TRBV9 with TRBJ1-3; 7 positions agree with TRBD1. Germline V gene lookup returns CDR1 SGDLS and CDR2 YYNGEE. V trimming: 5 bases; J trimming: 4 bases; junction bases outside the gene matches: 9. The length of the CDR3 is 15 residues. The CDR3 reads CASSFGQAGGNTIYF. For the CDR3, the DNA is TGTGCCAGCAGTTTTGGACAGGCGGGGGGAAACACCATATATTTT.

V gene TRBV7-9 combines with J gene TRBJ2-3, with D perhaps TRBD2 (6 bases). The CDR3 extends over 16 amino acids. V dropped 4 bases and J dropped 5 bases, with 19 bases sitting between them. Germline CDR1 reads SEHNR; CDR2 reads FQNEAQ (reference sequence). CDR3 loop: CASSSVRGATLDTQYF. DNA for the CDR3: TGTGCCAGCAGCTCAGTTCGCGGGGCCACCCTAGATACGCAGTATTTT. Combining the CDR3 with reference TRBV7-9 and TRBJ2-3 gives the whole variable domain DTGVSQNPRHKITKRGQNVTFRCDPISEHNRLYWYRQTLGQGPEFLTYFQNEAQLEKSRLLSDRFSAERPKGSFSTLEIQRTEQGDSAMYLCASSSVRGATLDTQYFGPGTRLTVL.

The rearrangement joins TRBV24-1 to TRBJ2-1; TRBD2 aligns across 8 bases. In germline, CDR1 is KGHDR, CDR2 SFDVKD. CDR3 length: 16 amino acids. Trimming at V came to 3 bases and at J to 3 bases, leaving 6 bases not matched to a gene. Here the CDR3 DNA reads TGTGCCACCAGTGATCCGGGACTAGAAAACTACAATGAGCAGTTCTTC. Translated, it gives CATSDPGLENYNEQFF.

The rearrangement uses TRBV15 and TRBJ1-4; D is undetermined. Trimming removed 1 base from V and 3 bases from J, with 15 bases in between. The CDR3 contains 17 residues. Germline loops: CDR1 LNHNV, CDR2 YYDKDF (reference sequence). The CDR3 region is CATSRGAGNTPNEKLFF. The CDR3 DNA reads TGTGCCACCAGCAGAGGGGCCGGCAACACCCCTAATGAAAAACTGTTTTTT.

The V and J genes are TRBV5-1 and TRBJ2-2; D possibly corresponds to TRBD2 (6 bases). CDR1 SGHRS and CDR2 YFSETQ come from the germline V gene. V dropped 2 bases and J dropped 3 bases, with 11 bases sitting between them. The CDR3 extends over 15 amino acids. CDR3 sequence (DNA): TGCGCCAGCAGCTTAGGAGGGCGGGACACCGGGGAGCTGTTTTTT. This encodes CASSLGGRDTGELFF.

This clone was detected a few times. The chain combines TRBV3-1 (or the pseudogene TRBV3-2) with TRBJ1-4, with D unresolved. The CDR3 loop spans 16 amino acids. Germline-derived CDR1 and CDR2 are LGHDT and YNNKEL (reference sequence). The V and J ends lost 4 bases and 2 bases respectively, with 14 bases between them. This CDR3 is CASSPNLSGTNEKLFF. The CDR3 bases are TGTGCCAGCAGCCCGAACCTCAGTGGTACTAATGAAAAACTGTTTTTT.

This clone was observed a single time. This chain joins TRBV27 and TRBJ1-5; D is possibly TRBD1 (5 bases). CDR1 is MNHEY and CDR2 is SMNVEV in the germline V gene (reference sequence). The V and J ends lost 8 bases and 0 bases respectively, with 11 bases between them. The CDR3 runs 14 residues. The DNA for the CDR3 is TGTGCCAGCGGCAGACAGTCTAGCAATCAGCCCCAGCATTTT. It yields the protein CASGRQSSNQPQHF.

CDR3: CAINHPGPEQFF. The CDR3, as DNA: TGTGCCATCAACCACCCAGGGCCGGAGCAGTTCTTC. This chain joins TRBV10-3 and TRBJ2-1; weak D call: TRBD1 (5 bases). In germline, CDR1 is ENHRY, CDR2 SYGVKD. V was trimmed by 7 bases and J by 10 bases, leaving 14 bases between them. CDR3 length: 12 amino acids.

The chain combines TRBV3-1 (or the pseudogene TRBV3-2) with TRBJ1-1; D remains ambiguous. The CDR3 sequence is 12 residues long. V was clipped by 3 bases and J by 11 bases, with 13 bases between them. Per the germline V gene, CDR1 is LGHDT and CDR2 is YNNKEL (reference sequence). The CDR3 DNA is TGTGCCAGCAGCCAGGATCGCGGGCATGCTTTCTTT. It is translated as CASSQDRGHAFF.

The CDR3 is CASSTGTRGSPLHF. CDR3 sequence (DNA): TGTGCCAGCAGTACCGGGACTCGAGGCTCACCCCTCCACTTT. The rearrangement joins TRBV6-5 to TRBJ1-6, with D perhaps matching TRBD1 (5 bases). CDR1 and CDR2 from the germline V gene are MNHEY and SVGAGI. This CDR3 comprises 14 residues. The ends were cut back, 5 bases at V and 10 bases at J, with 15 bases in the middle.

The rearrangement uses TRBV10-3 and TRBJ1-3, with D maybe TRBD1 (5 bases). V was shortened by 4 bases and J by 6 bases, with 16 bases between the two germline ends. The CDR3 extends over 15 amino acids. CDR1 and CDR2 (germline): ENHRY, SYGVKD. CDR3 nucleotides: TGTGCCATCAGTGCGGACATGGCCACGCTAAACACCATATATTTT. Translation gives CAISADMATLNTIYF.

This clone was seen a single time. The chain joins TRBV5-4 to TRBJ1-2, with 9 nucleotides matching TRBD1. The V gene end was trimmed by 4 bases and the J gene end by 2 bases; junction bases not matched to a gene: 6. This CDR3 spans 15 amino acids. Germline CDR1 reads SGHNT; CDR2 reads YYREEE (reference sequence). As DNA, the CDR3 is TGTGCCAGCAGCCGTCCCGGGACAGGGAACTATGGCTACACCTTC. The encoded protein is CASSRPGTGNYGYTF. The variable domain in full, with the rest retrieved from reference TRBV5-4 and TRBJ1-2, is ETGVTQSPTHLIKTRGQQVTLRCSSQSGHNTVSWYQQALGQGPQFIFQYYREEENGRGNFPPRFSGLQFPNYSSELNVNALELDDSALYLCASSRPGTGNYGYTFGSGTRLTVV.

The V gene is TRBV6-1, the J gene TRBJ1-2; D not certain. The germline gives CDR1 MNHNS, CDR2 SASEGT. Trimming took 3 bases from V and 5 from J, leaving 7 bases between them. CDR3 length: 12 amino acids. This chain's CDR3 is CASSDPGYGYTF. The CDR3 nucleotides are TGTGCCAGCAGTGATCCGGGGTATGGCTACACCTTC.